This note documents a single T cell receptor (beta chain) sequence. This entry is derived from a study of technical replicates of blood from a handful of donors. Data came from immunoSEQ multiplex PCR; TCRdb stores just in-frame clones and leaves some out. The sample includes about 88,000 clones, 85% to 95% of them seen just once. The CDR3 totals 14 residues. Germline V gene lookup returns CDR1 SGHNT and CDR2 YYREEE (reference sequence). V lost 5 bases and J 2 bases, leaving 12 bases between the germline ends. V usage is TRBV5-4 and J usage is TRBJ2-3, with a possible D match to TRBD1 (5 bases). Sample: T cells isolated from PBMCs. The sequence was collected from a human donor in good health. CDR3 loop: CASSTPGPTDTQYF. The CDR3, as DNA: TGTGCCAGCAGTACCCCAGGGCCCACAGATACGCAGTATTTT.